These T cell receptor beta chains were read from a single sample in a study of T cells in Graves' hyperthyroidism and ophthalmopathy. TCRdb fed the multiplex PCR reads into MiXCR, producing one record per CDR3 protein. This table holds roughly 700,000 distinct CDR3 sequences, 14% found once. Specimen: blood. Source of these receptors: a woman aged 18-35 years with Graves' hyperthyroidism. The CDR3 runs from the conserved cysteine through the conserved F or W. The order of the fields is J gene, D gene, clone size, V gene, CDR3 DNA, CDR3 protein. A D gene is named only where the DNA matches it firmly. Clone size is shown for a subset of rows, as once, few, many or a class of expanded clone.

TRBJ2-1 NA many TRBV11-2 TGTGCCAGCAGCTTCACACTAGTCGATGAGCAGTTCTTC CASSFTLVDEQFF
TRBJ2-1 NA NA TRBV24-1 TGTGCCACCAGTGATTTGGCCGGGACAACCCACAATGAGCAGTTCTTC CATSDLAGTTHNEQFF
TRBJ2-3 NA many TRBV7-8 TGTGCCAGCAGCTTCGCAGATTTTCCAGATACGCAGTATTTT CASSFADFPDTQYF
TRBJ1-3 NA NA TRBV6-1 TGTGCCAGCAGTTGGGGTTGGCCCTCTGGAAACACCATATATTTT CASSWGWPSGNTIYF
TRBJ2-5 TRBD2 NA TRBV5-5 TGTGCCAGCAGCTTGGCGAGACTAGCGGGAGTACAAGAGACCCAGTACTTC CASSLARLAGVQETQYF
TRBJ2-7 NA few TRBV7-9 TGTGCCAGCCGACAGGGGACTACCTACGAGCAGTACTTC CASRQGTTYEQYF
TRBJ1-2 NA many TRBV5-4 TGTGCCAGCAGCTTGGAGCCCTCCTCCTTCGAGGGCTACACCTTC CASSLEPSSFEGYTF
TRBJ1-4 NA few TRBV28 TGTGCCAGCAAACCCTGGGATGAAAAACTGTTTTTT CASKPWDEKLFF
TRBJ2-7 TRBD2 many TRBV29-1 TGCAGCGCCAGGACTAGCGGGAGTTGGAGCTCCTACGAGCAGTACTTC CSARTSGSWSSYEQYF
TRBJ1-2 NA NA TRBV20-1 TGCAGTGCTAGGCCCGGGCGCGGCTTCTATGGCTACACCTTC CSARPGRGFYGYTF
TRBJ1-4 NA NA TRBV19 TGTGCCAGTACGCCTAGGGGCCGGACTTGGAGTAGTAATGAAAAACTGTTTTTT CASTPRGRTWSSNEKLFF
TRBJ2-1 NA few TRBV7-9 TGTGCCAGCAGGAGCACAGGGCATAGGAATGAGCAGTTCTTC CASRSTGHRNEQFF
TRBJ1-1 TRBD1 few TRBV7-2 TGCGCCAGCAGCCAGTCAGGGGGAGACACTGGAGCTTTCTTT CASSQSGGDTGAFF
TRBJ2-3 TRBD2 NA TRBV7-3 TGTGCCAGCAGCCGAGCGTCGGGAGGGAGTACAGATACGCAGTATTTT CASSRASGGSTDTQYF
TRBJ2-6 NA few TRBV30 TGTGCCTGGAGTTTCGGGGCCAACGTCCTGACTTTC CAWSFGANVLTF
TRBJ1-1 TRBD1 NA TRBV29-1 TGCAGCGCGGCTGGGGACAGCCGGGGAACTGAAGCTTTCTTT CSAAGDSRGTEAFF
TRBJ1-5 NA NA TRBV6-5 TGTGCCAGCAGTTACTCGGCGGAACCCGGGGGCAATCAGCCCCAGCATTTT CASSYSAEPGGNQPQHF
TRBJ2-2 TRBD2 NA TRBV7-3 TGTGCCAGCAGCTCGCCAACTAGCGGGAGGAGGGCCGGGGAGCTGTTTTTT CASSSPTSGRRAGELFF
TRBJ2-2 TRBD2 NA TRBV2 TGTGCCAGCAGTCGGACTAGCGGGAAAGGGGAGCTGTTTTTT CASSRTSGKGELFF
TRBJ2-4 NA few TRBV6-1 TGTGCCAGCAGCCCCCGTGGACTATGGGGCAAAAACATTCAGTACTTC CASSPRGLWGKNIQYF
TRBJ2-7 NA few TRBV12-3/TRBV12-4 TGTGCCAGCAGTCCTTGGATTTACGAGCAGTACTTC CASSPWIYEQYF
TRBJ2-3 NA many TRBV20-1 TGCAGTGCTAGAGAATCCGGTGGTACGCAGTATTTT CSARESGGTQYF
TRBJ2-5 NA NA TRBV4-1 TGCGCCAGCAGCCAAGTAAAGGACAGTCAAGAGACCCAGTACTTC CASSQVKDSQETQYF
TRBJ1-1 NA few TRBV25-1 TGTGCCACCTCCGTGAAAAACACTGAAGCTTTCTTT CATSVKNTEAFF
TRBJ2-1 TRBD1 many TRBV20-1 TGCAGTGCTAGACCCTTGGCAGGGGGCGCCTACAATGAGCAGTTCTTC CSARPLAGGAYNEQFF
TRBJ2-3 NA many TRBV7-3 TGTGCCAGCAGCTCCCGGACGGCGGGTGATACGCAGTATTTT CASSSRTAGDTQYF
TRBJ1-1 NA NA TRBV29-1 TGCAGCGTTGAAGGGGCTCTCTTTGGCACTGAAGCTCTCTTT CSVEGALFGTEALF
TRBJ2-3 TRBD1 many TRBV28 TGTGCCAGCAGCCTCCCCATGGGGACAGGGACCACAGATACGCAGTATTTT CASSLPMGTGTTDTQYF
TRBJ2-2 NA NA TRBV20-1 TGCAGTGCGACCGCGCCGTGGGGGGCTGGAAACACCGGGGAGCTGTTTTTT CSATAPWGAGNTGELFF
TRBJ2-2 NA NA TRBV6-2/TRBV6-3 TGTGCCAGCAGTTACGAGCTAAGCGGGGAGCTGTTTTTT CASSYELSGELFF
TRBJ2-5 NA NA TRBV10-3 TGTGCCATCAGCAAAGGGCTCTGGGAGACCCAGTACTTC CAISKGLWETQYF
TRBJ2-1 TRBD1 many TRBV7-2 TGTGCCAGCAACCCGATCAGGGGGAGCTCCTACAATGAGCAGTTCTTC CASNPIRGSSYNEQFF
TRBJ1-2 NA few TRBV5-5 TGTGCCAGCAGCTTCCCTAATACCAGGCATGGCTACACCTTC CASSFPNTRHGYTF
TRBJ1-1 NA NA TRBV6-1 TGTGCCAGCAGGCCGACAGAGAGGGGGTTGAACACTGAAGCTTTCTTT CASRPTERGLNTEAFF
TRBJ2-1 TRBD2 many TRBV4-1 TGCGCCAGCAGCCAAAGAAGCGGGAGTCTAAATGAGCAGTTCTTC CASSQRSGSLNEQFF
TRBJ1-2 NA few TRBV19 TGTGCCAGTAGTAACTACAGGGCCCACTATGGCTACACCTTC CASSNYRAHYGYTF
TRBJ2-4 TRBD2 NA TRBV24-1 TGTGCCACCAGTGATACCTCTTCCGGGACTAGCGGGCATGCCAAAAACATTCAGTACTTC CATSDTSSGTSGHAKNIQYF
TRBJ1-4 TRBD1 NA TRBV20-1 TGCAGTGCTGGGACAGCCCCTAATGAAAAACTGTTTTTT CSAGTAPNEKLFF
TRBJ2-7 NA NA TRBV7-2 TGTGCCAGCAGCTTGTGGACCCTGGCCTACGAGCAGTACTTC CASSLWTLAYEQYF
TRBJ2-1 NA many TRBV7-9 TGTGCCAGCAGCCTAGGGGGGAGGTTAAGGAACAATGAGCAGTTCTTC CASSLGGRLRNNEQFF
TRBJ2-7 NA few TRBV10-3 TGTGCCATCAGTGAAAATGGCGGGAAGGACGAGCAGTACTTC CAISENGGKDEQYF
TRBJ1-2 NA few TRBV15 TGTGCCACCAGCAGAGATTTATATCCGGGACATTCCTATGGCTACACCTTC CATSRDLYPGHSYGYTF
TRBJ2-7 NA NA TRBV6-1 TGCTCGGGGAGAACGAGGAATGAGCAGTACTTC CSGRTRNEQYF
TRBJ2-5 TRBD2 few TRBV12-3/TRBV12-4 TGTGCCAGCAGTTTGGAGGGACTAGCGGTCCAAGAGACCCAGTACTTC CASSLEGLAVQETQYF
TRBJ2-7 TRBD2 NA TRBV15 TGTGCCACCAGCAGAGATCGGGAGGGGAATTACGAGCAGTACTTC CATSRDREGNYEQYF